The clone carrying this T cell receptor beta chain was seen a few times. The antigen is not known. Addition of a universal primer site occurred through template switching, and cDNA carried unique molecular identifiers. In TCRdb, the 5' RACE reads were re-called with MiXCR into one record per CDR3 protein. The sample consists of 550,000 to 700,000 distinct CDR3 sequences, 21% of them appearing once. The sample belongs to a study of identical twins. The study, taken as a whole, reports: Excess low generation probability was seen in twin-shared out-of-frame alpha sequences. Cross-sectional statistics, not tracking of the same donors, supported the conclusions.

V was pared by 6 bases and J by 5 bases, with 9 bases of the junction left unmatched. Germline V lookup: CDR1 DFQATT, CDR2 SNEGSKA (reference sequence). The CDR3 spans 13 residues. Another study also made use of these data, one on T cells expressing NK-cell markers. That work contributes: Dominant NKG2C+ clonotypes in 5 or 6 donors made up about 1.0-7.0% of CD8+ T cells.

The TCR comes from a woman younger than 35 in good health. The chain has TRBV20-1 and TRBJ2-7; TRBD2 agrees at 8 bases. Material: PBMCs. The CDR3 region has the DNA TGCAGTGCCCCGCGCAGCGGGAGCGACGAGCAGTACTTC. It yields the protein CSAPRSGSDEQYF.